One and the same sample provided the 5 T cell receptor beta chains below, sequenced in a study of glioma-infiltrating T cells. Using RNA template, CDR3s of TCR alpha and beta were amplified with iRepertoire arm-PCR. TCRdb reprocessed the multiplex PCR reads with MiXCR, giving one entry per CDR3 protein. Among about 94,000 distinct CDR3 sequences listed, less than 30% were seen once. The sequencing sample was made of glioma tissue, nonneoplastic brain tissue, or PBMCs (not recorded which). The receptors originated from a human donor with low-grade glioma or glioblastoma, undergoing nonglioma brain surgery, or in good health (not recorded which).

At least ten counts were recorded for this clonotype. This chain links TRBV20-1 with TRBJ2-6; no definite D call. The CDR3 contains 14 residues. Germline V CDR1 and CDR2: DFQATT, SNEGSKA (reference sequence). Between the trimmed V and J ends, which lost 3 bases and 0 bases, there was a span of 6 bases. The CDR3 loop reads CSASQYSGANVLTF. The CDR3 DNA sequence: TGCAGTGCTAGCCAGTACTCTGGGGCCAACGTCCTGACTTTC.

The V and J genes are TRBV6-1 and TRBJ2-1; 8 nucleotides match TRBD2. CDR1 and CDR2 from the germline V gene are MNHNS and SASEGT. CDR3 size: 12 residues. Germline trimming cut 9 bases from V and 8 bases from J; bases unmatched to any gene: 6. In nucleotides, the CDR3 is TGTGCCAGTACGACTAGCGTCTATGAGCAGTTCTTC. The encoded protein is CASTTSVYEQFF.

This CDR3 reads CASSPRTGRGNYGYTF. The CDR3 DNA reads as TGTGCCAGCAGTCCCCGGACAGGTCGAGGAAACTATGGCTACACCTTC. The chain joins TRBV6-1 to TRBJ1-2, with 7 bases matching TRBD1. Germline V gene sequence: CDR1 MNHNS, CDR2 SASEGT. This CDR3 is built from 16 residues. The V and J ends lost 5 bases and 2 bases, in that order; junction bases with no gene match: 11.

As for this clonotype: With a much larger clone just one base away, this may be a read error. The chain has TRBV12-3 or TRBV12-4 and TRBJ1-1; D is ambiguous. There are 17 residues in the CDR3. CDR3 in DNA: TGTGCCAGCAGTTCAATCTCGCCGGGCCCTAAGGGCACTGAAGCTTCCTTT. It codes for CASSSISPGPKGTEASF.

The table lists this clonotype with many counts. This chain uses TRBV27 with TRBJ2-1; 8 bases line up with TRBD1. Germline trimming cut 6 bases from V and 7 bases from J; bases unmatched to any gene: 11. This CDR3 contains 15 residues. Germline V gene data show CDR1 as MNHEY and CDR2 as SMNVEV (reference sequence). In nucleotides, the CDR3 is TGTGCCAGCAGGGACAGGGTCGATCCCTTAAATGAGCAGTTCTTC. Translating it yields CASRDRVDPLNEQFF.